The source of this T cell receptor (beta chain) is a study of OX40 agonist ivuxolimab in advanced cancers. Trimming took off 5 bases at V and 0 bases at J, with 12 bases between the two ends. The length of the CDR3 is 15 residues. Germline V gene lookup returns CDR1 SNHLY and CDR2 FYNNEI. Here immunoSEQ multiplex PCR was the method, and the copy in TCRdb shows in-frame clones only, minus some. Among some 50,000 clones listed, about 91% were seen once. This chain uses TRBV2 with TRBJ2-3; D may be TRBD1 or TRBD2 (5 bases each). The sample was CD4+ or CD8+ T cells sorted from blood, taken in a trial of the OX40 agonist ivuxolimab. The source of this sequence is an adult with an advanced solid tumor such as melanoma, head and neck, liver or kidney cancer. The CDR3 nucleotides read TGTGCCAGCAGTTCCGGGACGGTTAGCACAGATACGCAGTATTTT. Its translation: CASSSGTVSTDTQYF.